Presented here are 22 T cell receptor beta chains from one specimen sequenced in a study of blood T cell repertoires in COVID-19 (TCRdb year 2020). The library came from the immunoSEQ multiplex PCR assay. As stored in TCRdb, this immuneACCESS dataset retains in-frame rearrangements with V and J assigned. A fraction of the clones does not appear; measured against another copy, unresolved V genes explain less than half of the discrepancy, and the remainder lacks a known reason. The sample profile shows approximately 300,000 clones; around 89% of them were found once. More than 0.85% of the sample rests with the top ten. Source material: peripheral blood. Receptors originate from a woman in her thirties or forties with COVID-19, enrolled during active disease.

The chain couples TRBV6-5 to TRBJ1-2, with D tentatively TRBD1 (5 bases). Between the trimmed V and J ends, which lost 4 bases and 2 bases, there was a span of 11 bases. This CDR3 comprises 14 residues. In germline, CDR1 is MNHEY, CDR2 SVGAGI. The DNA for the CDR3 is TGTGCCAGCAGTTCCGACAGAATCAACTATGGCTACACCTTC. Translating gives CASSSDRINYGYTF.

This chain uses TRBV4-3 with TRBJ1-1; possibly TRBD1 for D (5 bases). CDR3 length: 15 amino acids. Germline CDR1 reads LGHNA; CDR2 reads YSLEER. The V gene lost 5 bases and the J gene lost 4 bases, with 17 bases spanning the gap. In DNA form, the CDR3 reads TGCGCCAGCAGCAAACAGGCGGGAGGGAGCACTGAAGCTTTCTTT. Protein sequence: CASSKQAGGSTEAFF.

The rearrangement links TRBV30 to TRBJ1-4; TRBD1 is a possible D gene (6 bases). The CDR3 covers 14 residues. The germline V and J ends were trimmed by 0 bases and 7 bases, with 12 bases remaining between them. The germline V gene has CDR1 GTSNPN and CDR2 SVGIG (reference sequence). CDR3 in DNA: TGTGCCTGGAGTGTACGAAGGGGGGGTGAAAAACTGTTTTTT. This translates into CAWSVRRGGEKLFF.

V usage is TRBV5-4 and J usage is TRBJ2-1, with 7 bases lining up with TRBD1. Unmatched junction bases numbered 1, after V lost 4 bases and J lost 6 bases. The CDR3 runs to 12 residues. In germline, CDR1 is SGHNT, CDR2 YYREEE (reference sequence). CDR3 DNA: TGTGCCAGCAGCGACAGGGCCAATGAGCAGTTCTTC. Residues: CASSDRANEQFF.

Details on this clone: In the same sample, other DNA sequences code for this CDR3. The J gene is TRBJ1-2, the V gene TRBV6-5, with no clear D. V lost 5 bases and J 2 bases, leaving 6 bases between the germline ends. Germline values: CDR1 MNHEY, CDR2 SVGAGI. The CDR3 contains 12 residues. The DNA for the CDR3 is TGTGCCAGCAGTAGAGGGAACTATGGCTACACCTTC. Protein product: CASSRGNYGYTF.

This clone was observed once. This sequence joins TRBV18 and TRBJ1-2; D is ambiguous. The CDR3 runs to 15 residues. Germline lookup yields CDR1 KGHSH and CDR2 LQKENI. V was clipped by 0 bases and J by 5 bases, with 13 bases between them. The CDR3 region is CASSPPEGFGYGYTF. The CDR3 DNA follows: TGTGCCAGCTCACCACCGGAAGGTTTCGGGTATGGCTACACCTTC.

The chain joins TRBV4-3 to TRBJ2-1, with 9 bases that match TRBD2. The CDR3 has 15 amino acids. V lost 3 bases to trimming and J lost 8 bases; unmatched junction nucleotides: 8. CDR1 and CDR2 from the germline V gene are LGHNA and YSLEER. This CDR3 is CASSHNHLAGDEQFF. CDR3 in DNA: TGCGCCAGCAGCCACAACCACTTAGCGGGAGATGAGCAGTTCTTC.

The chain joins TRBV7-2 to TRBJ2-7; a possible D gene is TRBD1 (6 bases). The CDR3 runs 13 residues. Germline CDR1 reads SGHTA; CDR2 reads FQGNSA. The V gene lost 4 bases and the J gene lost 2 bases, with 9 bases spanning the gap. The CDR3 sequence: CASSYRVPYEQYF. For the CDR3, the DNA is TGTGCCAGCAGCTACAGGGTCCCCTACGAGCAGTACTTC.

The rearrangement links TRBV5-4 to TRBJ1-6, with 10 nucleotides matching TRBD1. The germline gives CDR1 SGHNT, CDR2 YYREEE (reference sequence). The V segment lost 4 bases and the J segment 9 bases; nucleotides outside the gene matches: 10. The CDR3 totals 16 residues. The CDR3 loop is CASSREGQGKGSPLHF. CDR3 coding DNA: TGTGCCAGCAGCAGGGAGGGACAGGGGAAGGGTTCACCCCTCCACTTT.

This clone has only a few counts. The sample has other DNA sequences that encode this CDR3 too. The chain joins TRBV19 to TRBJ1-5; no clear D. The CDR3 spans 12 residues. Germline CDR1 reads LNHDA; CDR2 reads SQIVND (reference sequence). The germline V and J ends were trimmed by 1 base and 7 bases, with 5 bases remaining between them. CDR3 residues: CASSIGGQPQHF. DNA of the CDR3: TGTGCCAGTAGTATAGGAGGGCAGCCCCAGCATTTT.

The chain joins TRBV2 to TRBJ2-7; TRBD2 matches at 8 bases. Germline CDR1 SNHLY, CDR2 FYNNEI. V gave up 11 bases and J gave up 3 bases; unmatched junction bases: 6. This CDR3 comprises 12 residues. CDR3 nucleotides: TGTGCCGGGAAAGGGACTAGCTACGAGCAGTACTTC. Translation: CAGKGTSYEQYF.

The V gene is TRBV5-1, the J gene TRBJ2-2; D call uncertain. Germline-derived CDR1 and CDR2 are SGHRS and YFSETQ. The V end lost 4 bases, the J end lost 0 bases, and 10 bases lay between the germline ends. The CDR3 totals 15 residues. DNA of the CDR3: TGCGCCAGCAGCCCAGACACAACGAACACCGGGGAGCTGTTTTTT. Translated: CASSPDTTNTGELFF.

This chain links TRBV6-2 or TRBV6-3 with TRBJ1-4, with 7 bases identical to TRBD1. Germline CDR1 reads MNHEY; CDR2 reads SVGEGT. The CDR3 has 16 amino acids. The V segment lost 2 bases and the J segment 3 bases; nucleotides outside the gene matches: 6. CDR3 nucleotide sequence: TGTGCCAGCAGTTACGAACAGGGGAGGCCTAATGAAAAACTGTTTTTT. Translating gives CASSYEQGRPNEKLFF.

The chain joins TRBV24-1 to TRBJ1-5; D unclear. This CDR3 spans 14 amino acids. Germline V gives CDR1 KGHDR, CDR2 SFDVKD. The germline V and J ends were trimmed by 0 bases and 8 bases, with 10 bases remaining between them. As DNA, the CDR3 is TGTGCCACCAGTGATTTGGCAAGGCGGGAGCCCCAGCATTTT. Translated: CATSDLARREPQHF.

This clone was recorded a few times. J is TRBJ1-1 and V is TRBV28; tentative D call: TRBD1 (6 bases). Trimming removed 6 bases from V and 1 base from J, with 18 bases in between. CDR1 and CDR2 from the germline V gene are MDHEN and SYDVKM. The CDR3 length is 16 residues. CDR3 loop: CASRLRQGPPNTEAFF. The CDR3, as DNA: TGTGCCAGCAGACTCCGCCAGGGGCCGCCGAACACTGAAGCTTTCTTT.

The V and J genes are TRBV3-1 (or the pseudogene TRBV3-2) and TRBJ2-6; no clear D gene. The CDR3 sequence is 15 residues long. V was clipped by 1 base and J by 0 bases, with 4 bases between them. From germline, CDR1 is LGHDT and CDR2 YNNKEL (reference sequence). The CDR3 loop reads CASSQAVSGANVLTF. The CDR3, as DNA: TGTGCCAGCAGCCAAGCAGTCTCTGGGGCCAACGTCCTGACTTTC.

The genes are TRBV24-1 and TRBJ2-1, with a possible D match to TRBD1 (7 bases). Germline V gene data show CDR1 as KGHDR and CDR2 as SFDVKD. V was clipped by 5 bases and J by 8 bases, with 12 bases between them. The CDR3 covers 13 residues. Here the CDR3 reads CATSAGGQYEQFF. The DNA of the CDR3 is TGTGCCACCAGTGCAGGGGGGCAGTATGAGCAGTTCTTC.

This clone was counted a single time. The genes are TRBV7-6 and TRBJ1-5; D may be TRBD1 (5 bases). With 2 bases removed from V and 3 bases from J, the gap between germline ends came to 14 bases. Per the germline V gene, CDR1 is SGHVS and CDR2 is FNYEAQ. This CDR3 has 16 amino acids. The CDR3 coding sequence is TGTGCCAGCAGCTTATCCCCGGGGGAAAACAATCAGCCCCAGCATTTT. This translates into CASSLSPGENNQPQHF.

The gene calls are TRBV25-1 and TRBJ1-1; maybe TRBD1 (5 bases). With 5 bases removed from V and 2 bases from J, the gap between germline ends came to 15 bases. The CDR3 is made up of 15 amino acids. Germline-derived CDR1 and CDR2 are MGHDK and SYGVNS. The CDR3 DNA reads TGTGCCAGCAGTCCCCCGGGGGAGGGTAACACTGAAGCTTTCTTT. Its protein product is CASSPPGEGNTEAFF.

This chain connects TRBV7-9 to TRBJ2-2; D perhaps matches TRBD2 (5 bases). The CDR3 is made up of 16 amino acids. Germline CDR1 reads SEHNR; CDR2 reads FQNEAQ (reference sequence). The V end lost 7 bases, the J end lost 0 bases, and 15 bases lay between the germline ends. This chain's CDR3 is CASTRREWANTGELFF. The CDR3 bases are TGTGCCAGCACCCGAAGGGAGTGGGCGAACACCGGGGAGCTGTTTTTT.

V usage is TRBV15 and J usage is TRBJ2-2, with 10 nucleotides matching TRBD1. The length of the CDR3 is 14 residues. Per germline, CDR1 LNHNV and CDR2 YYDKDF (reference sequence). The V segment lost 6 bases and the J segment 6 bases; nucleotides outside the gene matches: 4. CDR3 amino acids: CATRGQGRAGELFF. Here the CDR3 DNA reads TGTGCCACCAGGGGACAGGGGCGAGCCGGGGAGCTGTTTTTT.

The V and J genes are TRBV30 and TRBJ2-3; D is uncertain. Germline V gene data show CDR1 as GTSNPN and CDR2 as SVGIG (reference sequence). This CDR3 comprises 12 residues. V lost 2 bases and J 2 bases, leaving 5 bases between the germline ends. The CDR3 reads CAWSSHTDTQYF. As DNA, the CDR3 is TGTGCCTGGAGTTCCCACACAGATACGCAGTATTTT.